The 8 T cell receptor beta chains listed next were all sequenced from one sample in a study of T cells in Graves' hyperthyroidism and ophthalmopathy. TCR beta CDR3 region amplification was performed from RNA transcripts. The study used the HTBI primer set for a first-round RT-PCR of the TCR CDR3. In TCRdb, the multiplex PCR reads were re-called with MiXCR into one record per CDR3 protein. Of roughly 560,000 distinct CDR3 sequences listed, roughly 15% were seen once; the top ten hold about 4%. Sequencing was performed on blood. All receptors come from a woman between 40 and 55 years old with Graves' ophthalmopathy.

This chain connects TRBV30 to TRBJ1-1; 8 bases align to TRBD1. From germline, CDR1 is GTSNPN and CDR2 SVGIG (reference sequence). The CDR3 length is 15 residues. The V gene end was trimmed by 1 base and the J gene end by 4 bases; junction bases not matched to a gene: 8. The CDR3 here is CAWSAIDRGGTEAFF. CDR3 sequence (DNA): TGTGCCTGGAGTGCCATCGACAGGGGAGGCACTGAAGCTTTCTTT. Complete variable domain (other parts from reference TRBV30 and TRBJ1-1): SQTIHQWPATLVQPVGSPLSLECTVEGTSNPNLYWYRQAAGRGLQLLFYSVGIGQISSEVPQNLSASRPQDRQFILSSKKLLLSDSGFYLCAWSAIDRGGTEAFFGQGTRLTVV.

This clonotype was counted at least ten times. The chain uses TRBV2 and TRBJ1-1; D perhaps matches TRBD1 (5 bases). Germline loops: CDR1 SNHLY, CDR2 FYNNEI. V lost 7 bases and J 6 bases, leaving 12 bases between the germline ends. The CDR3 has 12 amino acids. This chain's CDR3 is CASKGTVAEAFF. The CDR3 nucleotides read TGTGCCAGCAAGGGGACGGTCGCTGAAGCTTTCTTT.

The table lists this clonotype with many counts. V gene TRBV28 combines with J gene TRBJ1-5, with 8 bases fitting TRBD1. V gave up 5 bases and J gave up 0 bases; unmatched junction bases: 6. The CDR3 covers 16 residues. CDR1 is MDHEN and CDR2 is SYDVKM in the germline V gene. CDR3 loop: CASSPGQASSNQPQHF. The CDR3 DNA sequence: TGTGCCAGCAGTCCGGGACAGGCAAGTAGCAATCAGCCCCAGCATTTT.

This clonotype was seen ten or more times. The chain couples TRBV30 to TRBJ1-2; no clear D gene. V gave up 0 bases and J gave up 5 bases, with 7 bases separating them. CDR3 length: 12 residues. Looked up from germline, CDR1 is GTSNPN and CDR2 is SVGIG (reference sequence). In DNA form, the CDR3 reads TGTGCCTGGAGTGTCACCCCATATGGCTACACCTTC. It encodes CAWSVTPYGYTF. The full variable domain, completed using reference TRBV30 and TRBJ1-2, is SQTIHQWPATLVQPVGSPLSLECTVEGTSNPNLYWYRQAAGRGLQLLFYSVGIGQISSEVPQNLSASRPQDRQFILSSKKLLLSDSGFYLCAWSVTPYGYTFGSGTRLTVV.

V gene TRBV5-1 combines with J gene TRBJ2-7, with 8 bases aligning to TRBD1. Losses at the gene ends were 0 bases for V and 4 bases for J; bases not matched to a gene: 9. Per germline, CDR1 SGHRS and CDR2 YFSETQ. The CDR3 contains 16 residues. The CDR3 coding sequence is TGCGCCAGCAGCTTGGGGGTAGGGACAGGCGTATACGAGCAGTACTTC. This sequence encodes CASSLGVGTGVYEQYF. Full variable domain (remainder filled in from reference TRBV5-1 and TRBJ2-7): KAGVTQTPRYLIKTRGQQVTLSCSPISGHRSVSWYQQTPGQGLQFLFEYFSETQRNKGNFPGRFSGRQFSNSRSEMNVSTLELGDSALYLCASSLGVGTGVYEQYFGPGTRLTVT.

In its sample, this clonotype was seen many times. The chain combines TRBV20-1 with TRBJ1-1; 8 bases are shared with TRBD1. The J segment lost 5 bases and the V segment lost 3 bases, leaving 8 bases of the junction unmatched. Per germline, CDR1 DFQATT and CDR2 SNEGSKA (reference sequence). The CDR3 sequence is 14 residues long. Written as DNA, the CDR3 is TGCAGTGCTAGGCAGGGGGCCCAGAGGACTGAAGCTTTCTTT. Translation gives CSARQGAQRTEAFF.

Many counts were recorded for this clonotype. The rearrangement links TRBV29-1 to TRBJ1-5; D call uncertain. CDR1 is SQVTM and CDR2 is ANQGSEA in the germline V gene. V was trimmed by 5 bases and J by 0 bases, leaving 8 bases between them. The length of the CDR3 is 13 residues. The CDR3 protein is CSVRANSNQPQHF. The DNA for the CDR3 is TGCAGCGTTCGCGCCAATAGCAATCAGCCCCAGCATTTT.

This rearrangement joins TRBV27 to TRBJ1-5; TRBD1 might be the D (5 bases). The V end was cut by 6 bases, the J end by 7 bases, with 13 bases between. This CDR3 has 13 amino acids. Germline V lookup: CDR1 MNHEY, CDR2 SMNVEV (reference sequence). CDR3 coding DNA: TGTGCCAGCAGCGTAACCAGGGCGCAGCCCCAGCATTTT. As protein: CASSVTRAQPQHF.